Shown below are 6 T cell receptor beta chains from a single sample sequenced in a study of T cells in Graves' hyperthyroidism and ophthalmopathy. RNA transcripts yielded amplified TCR beta CDR3 regions. Carried out on the TCR CDR3, a first-round RT-PCR used the HTBI primer set. TCRdb independently ran MiXCR on the multiplex PCR reads; one entry per CDR3 protein. In the table there are 530,000 or so distinct CDR3 sequences, 17% of which are singletons. Material for sequencing was blood. All receptors come from a woman aged 18-30 years with Graves' ophthalmopathy.

In its sample, this clonotype was seen many times. The chain has TRBV4-3 and TRBJ1-1, with TRBD1 as a possible D gene (5 bases). CDR3 length equals 12 residues. V dropped 0 bases and J dropped 8 bases, with 7 bases sitting between them. The germline V gene encodes CDR1 LGHNA and CDR2 YSLEER. CDR3 bases: TGCGCCAGCAGCCAAGATGGGGGGGAAGCTTTCTTT. Residues: CASSQDGGEAFF.

This clonotype was observed many times. V and J are TRBV28 and TRBJ2-7; 7 nucleotides agree with TRBD1. The germline V gene has CDR1 MDHEN and CDR2 SYDVKM. The CDR3 consists of 15 residues. Germline trimming cut 2 bases from V and 0 bases from J; bases unmatched to any gene: 4. CDR3 region: CASSLGDRASYEQYF. CDR3 DNA: TGTGCCAGCAGTTTAGGCGACAGGGCCTCCTACGAGCAGTACTTC.

V usage is TRBV5-8 and J usage is TRBJ1-2, with no clear D. Germline CDR1 is SGHTS and CDR2 is YDEGEE. Trimming took off 0 bases at V and 8 bases at J, with 11 bases between the two ends. This CDR3 contains 13 residues. The CDR3 bases are TGTGCCAGCAGCTTGGGGATATCAGAGGGCTACACCTTC. This translates into CASSLGISEGYTF.

In its sample, this clonotype was seen many times. The genes are TRBV4-2 and TRBJ1-1; D uncertain. CDR3 size: 17 residues. With 1 base removed from V and 2 bases from J, the gap between germline ends came to 17 bases. CDR1 and CDR2 (germline): LGHNA, YNFKEQ. The CDR3 nucleotides are TGTGCCAGCAGCCAAGTCCTGGGAGGGAGGGTAAACACTGAAGCTTTCTTT. Its protein is CASSQVLGGRVNTEAFF.

V and J are TRBV28 and TRBJ2-7, with a possible D match to TRBD1 (8 bases). The CDR3 covers 16 residues. Trimming took 2 bases from V and 1 from J, leaving 15 bases between them. Germline loops: CDR1 MDHEN, CDR2 SYDVKM. As DNA, the CDR3 is TGTGCCAGCAGTTTAGACACAGGGGGGGATTCCTACGAGCAGTACTTC. Protein sequence: CASSLDTGGDSYEQYF.

This clonotype was found a few times. The chain links TRBV20-1 to TRBJ1-1; D call uncertain. Trimming shortened V by 2 bases and J by 6 bases, and 13 bases separated the two germline ends. This CDR3 spans 13 amino acids. CDR1 DFQATT and CDR2 SNEGSKA come from the germline V gene (reference sequence). The DNA for the CDR3 is TGCAGTGCTAGACCCCGGGGAGGCGCTGAAGCTTTCTTT. This codes for CSARPRGGAEAFF.